Listed below are T cell receptor beta chains from one sample, sequenced in a study of identical twins. TCRdb processed the 5' RACE reads anew with MiXCR; each CDR3 protein has one entry. The sample has about 920,000 distinct CDR3 sequences; about 12% are singletons. These same records also appear under a second study, on yellow fever vaccine responses in identical twins.

Sequencing was carried out using PBMCs. These receptor sequences come from a young woman in good health. Both conserved end residues are part of each CDR3. A D gene is named only where the DNA matches it firmly. Size is stated for part of the rows, as once, few or many counts, or as a class when the clone is expanded.

DNA: TGTGCCAGCAGTTGGACAGCGGGCAAAAACATTCAGTACTTC; CDR3: CASSWTAGKNIQYF; J: TRBJ2-4; size: few; D: NA; V: TRBV12-3/TRBV12-4
DNA: TGTGCCAGCAGCTTATGGCTAGCGGGAGCGACGGGGGGGAACGAGCAGTACTTC; CDR3: CASSLWLAGATGGNEQYF; J: TRBJ2-7; size: NA; D: TRBD2; V: TRBV7-6
DNA: TGTGCCAGCAGTAAAGGGGGCGAGAACGAGCAGTACTTC; CDR3: CASSKGGENEQYF; J: TRBJ2-7; size: NA; D: TRBD1; V: TRBV12-3/TRBV12-4
DNA: TGCAGTGCTAGGGAATCGAGGGTATTGGGCCAGCCCCAGCATTTT; CDR3: CSARESRVLGQPQHF; J: TRBJ1-5; size: many; D: NA; V: TRBV20-1
DNA: TGTGCTAGTGGTCCCAGGACGGATCCCTACGAGCAGTACTTC; CDR3: CASGPRTDPYEQYF; J: TRBJ2-7; size: many; D: NA; V: TRBV12-5
DNA: TGTGCCAGCAGTTTAGGGGCTAGCGTCTACAATGAGCAGTTCTTC; CDR3: CASSLGASVYNEQFF; J: TRBJ2-1; size: NA; D: NA; V: TRBV12-3/TRBV12-4
DNA: TGCAGTGCTAGGGACTACTCCTACGAGCAGTACTTC; CDR3: CSARDYSYEQYF; J: TRBJ2-7; size: few; D: NA; V: TRBV20-1
DNA: TGTGCCATCCACCCTCGAGAGGGGGCGGTCAATGAGCAGTTCTTC; CDR3: CAIHPREGAVNEQFF; J: TRBJ2-1; size: NA; D: TRBD1; V: TRBV10-3
DNA: TGTGCCAGCCGGTGGGGGAACACCGGGGAGCTGTTTTTT; CDR3: CASRWGNTGELFF; J: TRBJ2-2; size: NA; D: NA; V: TRBV27
DNA: TGTGCCAGCAGCGAGGGGGACAACTACGAGCAGTACTTC; CDR3: CASSEGDNYEQYF; J: TRBJ2-7; size: few; D: NA; V: TRBV9
DNA: TGTGCCAGCAGCCGTGGGGGGGGCGGTCAGCCCCAGCATTTT; CDR3: CASSRGGGGQPQHF; J: TRBJ1-5; size: few; D: NA; V: TRBV7-2
DNA: TGTGCCAGTTCTGAGCTCGGGCTGCTAAATGAGCAGTTCTTC; CDR3: CASSELGLLNEQFF; J: TRBJ2-1; size: NA; D: NA; V: TRBV2
DNA: TGTGCCAGCAGTCCAACCGGGCCCTCCAGTGAAAAACTGTTTTTT; CDR3: CASSPTGPSSEKLFF; J: TRBJ1-4; size: few; D: NA; V: TRBV12-3/TRBV12-4
DNA: TGTGCCACCAGCAGAAACCCGACACTCTCTGGGGCCAACGTCCTGACTTTC; CDR3: CATSRNPTLSGANVLTF; J: TRBJ2-6; size: NA; D: NA; V: TRBV15
DNA: TGTGCCAGCAGCCCTAGCGGGAGTCGGGCAGATACGCAGTATTTT; CDR3: CASSPSGSRADTQYF; J: TRBJ2-3; size: NA; D: TRBD2; V: TRBV7-6
DNA: TGTGCCACCAGCGGCCCAAGAACAGGGCCCAATGAGCAGTTCTTC; CDR3: CATSGPRTGPNEQFF; J: TRBJ2-1; size: NA; D: NA; V: TRBV15
DNA: TGTGCCAGCACCCCCCTGGGAGCGGGAACAGCGGATGAGCAGTTCTTC; CDR3: CASTPLGAGTADEQFF; J: TRBJ2-1; size: few; D: TRBD2; V: TRBV7-9
DNA: TGCGCCAGCAGCCCGGGGGGACAGGGGAGAATCGGCTACACCTTC; CDR3: CASSPGGQGRIGYTF; J: TRBJ1-2; size: NA; D: TRBD1; V: TRBV5-1
DNA: TGTGCCAGCAGCTTAGGGTATAGCCCCCGCCAAGAGACCCAGTACTTC; CDR3: CASSLGYSPRQETQYF; J: TRBJ2-5; size: NA; D: NA; V: TRBV7-6
DNA: TGTGCCACCAGCAGAGAAGCACTAGCGGCGTACACCGGGGAGCTGTTTTTT; CDR3: CATSREALAAYTGELFF; J: TRBJ2-2; size: few; D: TRBD2; V: TRBV15
DNA: TGTGCCAGCAGTGAACGGGGACTAGCGGGAGATAATGAGCAGTTCTTC; CDR3: CASSERGLAGDNEQFF; J: TRBJ2-1; size: few; D: TRBD2; V: TRBV2
DNA: TGCAGTGCCATGGGGGCTAACACCGGGGAGCTGTTTTTT; CDR3: CSAMGANTGELFF; J: TRBJ2-2; size: few; D: NA; V: TRBV20-1
DNA: TGTGCCAGCAGTTTACTTGGCCAAGCTGGAAACACCATATATTTT; CDR3: CASSLLGQAGNTIYF; J: TRBJ1-3; size: NA; D: NA; V: TRBV27
DNA: TGTGCCAGCATAACCAGGGCGCCGAACACCGGGGAGCTGTTTTTT; CDR3: CASITRAPNTGELFF; J: TRBJ2-2; size: few; D: NA; V: TRBV2
DNA: TGTGCCAGCGAATACAGGGCCTCAGCCTACAATGAGCAGTTCTTC; CDR3: CASEYRASAYNEQFF; J: TRBJ2-1; size: few; D: NA; V: TRBV3-1
DNA: TGCGCCAGCAGCCCGAGACTAGCGGACAGCTCCTACGAGCAGTACTTC; CDR3: CASSPRLADSSYEQYF; J: TRBJ2-7; size: few; D: TRBD2; V: TRBV5-1
DNA: TGCGCCAGCAGCCAAGATATCGATGGATGGGATGAGCAGTTCTTC; CDR3: CASSQDIDGWDEQFF; J: TRBJ2-1; size: NA; D: NA; V: TRBV4-1
DNA: TGTGCCAGCAGCTTAGCCCGGGACACCAAAGAGACCCAGTACTTC; CDR3: CASSLARDTKETQYF; J: TRBJ2-5; size: few; D: NA; V: TRBV7-8
DNA: TGTGCCACCAGTGCGGCGGGAGAGAATATCGGGGAGCTGTTTTTT; CDR3: CATSAAGENIGELFF; J: TRBJ2-2; size: NA; D: TRBD2; V: TRBV24-1
DNA: TGTGCCAGCAGTGTGGGGACTAGCGCCCAAGAGACCCAGTACTTC; CDR3: CASSVGTSAQETQYF; J: TRBJ2-5; size: NA; D: TRBD2; V: TRBV2
DNA: TGTGCCATCGGCTCGGAGGGCCGGGAGCTGTTTTTT; CDR3: CAIGSEGRELFF; J: TRBJ2-2; size: few; D: NA; V: TRBV10-3
DNA: TGTGCCAGCTTTAGGGGTATGATATACAATGAGCAGTTCTTC; CDR3: CASFRGMIYNEQFF; J: TRBJ2-1; size: NA; D: NA; V: TRBV2
DNA: TGTGCCAGCAGTTTACAACAGGGGGAAGCTTTCTTT; CDR3: CASSLQQGEAFF; J: TRBJ1-1; size: NA; D: TRBD1; V: TRBV28
DNA: TGCAGTGCTACACTAGCGGACGGGGGGGAGACCCAGTACTTC; CDR3: CSATLADGGETQYF; J: TRBJ2-5; size: few; D: TRBD2; V: TRBV20-1
DNA: TGCGCCAGCAGAGGGTCGGGGCTCGCGTATGGCTACACCTTC; CDR3: CASRGSGLAYGYTF; J: TRBJ1-2; size: few; D: NA; V: TRBV10-2
DNA: TGCGCCAGCAGCCAAGATTGGGGACAGCAAGAGACCCAGTACTTC; CDR3: CASSQDWGQQETQYF; J: TRBJ2-5; size: NA; D: TRBD1; V: TRBV4-1
DNA: TGCGCCAGCAGCTCAGGACAGTTTGAGTTAAGGAATGAGCAGTTCTTC; CDR3: CASSSGQFELRNEQFF; J: TRBJ2-1; size: NA; D: NA; V: TRBV5-1
DNA: TGTGCCAGCAGCCAAGTTTTAGGGACTAGAAGTTTACGAGAGCAGTTCTTC; CDR3: CASSQVLGTRSLREQFF; J: TRBJ2-1; size: few; D: TRBD2; V: TRBV3-1
DNA: TGTGCCATCAGTGAAAACGGACAGGGGGCAGATACGCAGTATTTT; CDR3: CAISENGQGADTQYF; J: TRBJ2-3; size: many; D: TRBD1; V: TRBV10-3
DNA: TGTGCCAGCAGTACCCTAAATACCTTCACTAGCGTGACAGATACGCAGTATTTT; CDR3: CASSTLNTFTSVTDTQYF; J: TRBJ2-3; size: NA; D: TRBD2; V: TRBV2
DNA: TGTGCCACCAGCAGAGATGCCGCGGGGGGGCGGGATGAGCAGTTCTTC; CDR3: CATSRDAAGGRDEQFF; J: TRBJ2-1; size: many; D: TRBD2; V: TRBV15
DNA: TGCAGTGCTAGAGATTTCGAGGGGATGAACACTGAAGCTTTCTTT; CDR3: CSARDFEGMNTEAFF; J: TRBJ1-1; size: many; D: NA; V: TRBV20-1